The sequence of this T cell receptor (beta chain) was determined in a study of blood T cells in healthy people across ages. Study information: Per two T cells, template switching captured roughly one barcoded beta molecule. The study's findings and limits: CMV infection status of these donors was not known.

The use of a sample-barcoded 5' primer and a J-beta primer mix characterized a second PCR of 7 to 11 cycles. Unique molecular identifiers of 12 random nucleotides labeled each cDNA. TCRdb reprocessed the 5' RACE reads with MiXCR, giving one entry per CDR3 protein. The table includes 650,000 to 1,000,000 distinct CDR3 sequences, around 36% detected once. Regarding this clonotype: Its antigen is unidentified.

Each donor's blood draw was around 10 milliliters of peripheral blood. This receptor was identified in a young man in good health. Sequencing used blood.

The DNA for the CDR3 is TGTGCCATCAGGGCAGAAATGAACACTGAAGCTTTCTTT. It specifies CAIRAEMNTEAFF. This chain links TRBV10-3 with TRBJ1-1; unclear D gene. The germline CDR1 and CDR2 sequences are ENHRY and SYGVKD. This CDR3 is built from 13 residues. Trimming took off 6 bases at V and 0 bases at J, with 8 bases between the two ends.